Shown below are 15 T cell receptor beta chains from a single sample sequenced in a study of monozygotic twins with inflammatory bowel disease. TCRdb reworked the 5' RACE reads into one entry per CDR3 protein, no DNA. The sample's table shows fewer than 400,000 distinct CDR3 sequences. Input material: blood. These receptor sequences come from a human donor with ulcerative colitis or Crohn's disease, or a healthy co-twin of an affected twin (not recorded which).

CDR3 sequence reads: CASSSRGQGAFGYTF. This chain uses TRBV5-6 with TRBJ1-2; TCRdb's D call, TRBD1, is unchecked because there is no DNA. Germline lookup yields CDR1 SGHDT and CDR2 YYEEEE. This CDR3 has 15 amino acids.

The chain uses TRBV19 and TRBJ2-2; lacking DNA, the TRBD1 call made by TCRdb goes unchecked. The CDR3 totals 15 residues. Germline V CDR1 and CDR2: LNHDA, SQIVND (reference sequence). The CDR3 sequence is CASSIRDINTGELFF.

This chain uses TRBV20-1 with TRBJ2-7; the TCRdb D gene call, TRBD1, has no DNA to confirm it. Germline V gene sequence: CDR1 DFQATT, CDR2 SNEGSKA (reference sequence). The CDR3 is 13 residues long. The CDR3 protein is CSAPKDGAYEQYF.

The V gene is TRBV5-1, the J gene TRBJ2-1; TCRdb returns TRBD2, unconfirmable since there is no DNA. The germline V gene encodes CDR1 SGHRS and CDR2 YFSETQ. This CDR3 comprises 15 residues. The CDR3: CASSLLGLADNEQFF.

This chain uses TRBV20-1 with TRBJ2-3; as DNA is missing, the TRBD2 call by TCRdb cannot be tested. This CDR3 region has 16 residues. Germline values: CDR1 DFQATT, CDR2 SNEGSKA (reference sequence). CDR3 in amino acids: CSARPAAGPILSEQYF.

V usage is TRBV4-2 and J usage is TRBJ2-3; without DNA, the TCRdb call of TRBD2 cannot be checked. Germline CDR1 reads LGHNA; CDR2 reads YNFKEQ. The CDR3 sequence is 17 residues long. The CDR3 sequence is CASSSPASAGGQDTQYF.

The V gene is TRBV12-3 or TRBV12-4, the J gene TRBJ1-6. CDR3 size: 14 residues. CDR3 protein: CASSRGRDNSPLHF.

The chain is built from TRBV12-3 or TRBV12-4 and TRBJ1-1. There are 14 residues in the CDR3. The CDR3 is CASRPELRNTEAFF.

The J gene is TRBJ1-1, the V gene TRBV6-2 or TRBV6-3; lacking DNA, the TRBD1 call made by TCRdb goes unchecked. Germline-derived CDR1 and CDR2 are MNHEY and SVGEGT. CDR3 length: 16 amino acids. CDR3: CASSYGGALTNSEAFF.

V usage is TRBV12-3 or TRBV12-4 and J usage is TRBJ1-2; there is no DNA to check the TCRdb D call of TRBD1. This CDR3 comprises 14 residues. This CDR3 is CASSSKGAGYGYTF.

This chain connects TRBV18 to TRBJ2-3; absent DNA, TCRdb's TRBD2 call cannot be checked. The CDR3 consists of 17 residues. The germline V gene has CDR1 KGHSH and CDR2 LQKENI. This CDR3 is CASSPSIASGRTDTQYF.

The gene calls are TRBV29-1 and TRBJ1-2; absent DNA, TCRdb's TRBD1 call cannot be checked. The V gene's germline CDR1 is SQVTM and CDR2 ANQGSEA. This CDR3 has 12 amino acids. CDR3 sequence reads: CSVERDRTGYTF.

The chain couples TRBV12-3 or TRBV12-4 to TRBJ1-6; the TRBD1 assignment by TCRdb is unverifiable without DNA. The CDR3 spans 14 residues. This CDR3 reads CPSSRAAENSPLHF.

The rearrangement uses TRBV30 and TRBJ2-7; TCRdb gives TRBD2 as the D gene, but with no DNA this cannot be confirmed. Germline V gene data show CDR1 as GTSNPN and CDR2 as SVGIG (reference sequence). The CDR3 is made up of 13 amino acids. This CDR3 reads CAWGRGLTYEQYF.

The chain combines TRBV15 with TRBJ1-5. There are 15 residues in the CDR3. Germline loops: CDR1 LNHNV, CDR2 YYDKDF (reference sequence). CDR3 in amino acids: CATSRVLLSNQPQHF.